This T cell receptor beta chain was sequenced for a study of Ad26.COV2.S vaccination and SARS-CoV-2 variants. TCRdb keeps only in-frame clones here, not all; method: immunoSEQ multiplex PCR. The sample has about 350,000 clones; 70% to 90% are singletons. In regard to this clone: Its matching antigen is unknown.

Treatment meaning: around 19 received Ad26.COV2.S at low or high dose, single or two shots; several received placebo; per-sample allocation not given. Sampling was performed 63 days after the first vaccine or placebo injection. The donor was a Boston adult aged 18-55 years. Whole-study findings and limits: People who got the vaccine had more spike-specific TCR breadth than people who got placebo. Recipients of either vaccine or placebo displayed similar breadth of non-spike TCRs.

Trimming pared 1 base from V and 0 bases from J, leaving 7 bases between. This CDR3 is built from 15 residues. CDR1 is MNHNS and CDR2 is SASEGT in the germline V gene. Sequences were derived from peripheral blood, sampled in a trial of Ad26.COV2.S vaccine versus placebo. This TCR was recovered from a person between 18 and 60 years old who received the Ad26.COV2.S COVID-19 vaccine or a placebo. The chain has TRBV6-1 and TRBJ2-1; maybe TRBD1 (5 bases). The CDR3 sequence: CASSEGQSSYNEQFF. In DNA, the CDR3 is TGTGCCAGCAGTGAAGGACAGAGCTCCTACAATGAGCAGTTCTTC.